This TCR beta chain was sequenced in a study of T-cell memory formation after mild COVID-19. Whole-study context: The study found TCR clusters largely donor specific.

J lost 3 bases, V lost 1 base, and 8 bases had no gene match. Per the germline V gene, CDR1 is GTSNPN and CDR2 is SVGIG (reference sequence). The CDR3 sequence is 15 residues long. MiXCR, run by TCRdb on the 5' RACE reads, gives a single entry per CDR3 protein. This table has 550,000 to 650,000 distinct CDR3 sequences, approximately 15% appearing once. Findings of the study overall: Clones which contracted sat mainly in CM and EM if CD4+, and in EMRA if CD8+. Clones that contracted from day 15 to 85 had balanced CD4/CD8; later expanders were CD4+ biased.

In regard to this clonotype: The antigen is not known.

The clonotype comes from an adult woman who had mild COVID-19 (a few samples of this study predate the infection). Cell type and time point are not known. Sequenced input: PBMCs or a T cell subset sorted from them (not recorded which). The rearrangement joins TRBV30 to TRBJ2-7, with 8 bases lining up with TRBD1. The CDR3 nucleotides are TGTGCCTGGAGTGCCGAACGACAGGGGTACTACGAGCAGTACTTC. It yields the protein CAWSAERQGYYEQYF.